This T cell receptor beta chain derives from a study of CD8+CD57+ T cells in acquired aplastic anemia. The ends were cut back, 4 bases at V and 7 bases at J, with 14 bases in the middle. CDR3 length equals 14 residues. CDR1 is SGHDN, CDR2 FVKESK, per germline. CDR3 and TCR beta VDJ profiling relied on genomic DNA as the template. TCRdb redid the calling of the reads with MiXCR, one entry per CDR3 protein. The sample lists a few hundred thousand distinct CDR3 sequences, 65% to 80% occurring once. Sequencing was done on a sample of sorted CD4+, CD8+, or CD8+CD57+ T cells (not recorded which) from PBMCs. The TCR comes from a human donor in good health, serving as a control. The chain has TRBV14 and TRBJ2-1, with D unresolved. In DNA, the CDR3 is TGTGCCAGCAGCCGATCGGACGGAAAGAATGAGCAGTTCTTC. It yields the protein CASSRSDGKNEQFF.